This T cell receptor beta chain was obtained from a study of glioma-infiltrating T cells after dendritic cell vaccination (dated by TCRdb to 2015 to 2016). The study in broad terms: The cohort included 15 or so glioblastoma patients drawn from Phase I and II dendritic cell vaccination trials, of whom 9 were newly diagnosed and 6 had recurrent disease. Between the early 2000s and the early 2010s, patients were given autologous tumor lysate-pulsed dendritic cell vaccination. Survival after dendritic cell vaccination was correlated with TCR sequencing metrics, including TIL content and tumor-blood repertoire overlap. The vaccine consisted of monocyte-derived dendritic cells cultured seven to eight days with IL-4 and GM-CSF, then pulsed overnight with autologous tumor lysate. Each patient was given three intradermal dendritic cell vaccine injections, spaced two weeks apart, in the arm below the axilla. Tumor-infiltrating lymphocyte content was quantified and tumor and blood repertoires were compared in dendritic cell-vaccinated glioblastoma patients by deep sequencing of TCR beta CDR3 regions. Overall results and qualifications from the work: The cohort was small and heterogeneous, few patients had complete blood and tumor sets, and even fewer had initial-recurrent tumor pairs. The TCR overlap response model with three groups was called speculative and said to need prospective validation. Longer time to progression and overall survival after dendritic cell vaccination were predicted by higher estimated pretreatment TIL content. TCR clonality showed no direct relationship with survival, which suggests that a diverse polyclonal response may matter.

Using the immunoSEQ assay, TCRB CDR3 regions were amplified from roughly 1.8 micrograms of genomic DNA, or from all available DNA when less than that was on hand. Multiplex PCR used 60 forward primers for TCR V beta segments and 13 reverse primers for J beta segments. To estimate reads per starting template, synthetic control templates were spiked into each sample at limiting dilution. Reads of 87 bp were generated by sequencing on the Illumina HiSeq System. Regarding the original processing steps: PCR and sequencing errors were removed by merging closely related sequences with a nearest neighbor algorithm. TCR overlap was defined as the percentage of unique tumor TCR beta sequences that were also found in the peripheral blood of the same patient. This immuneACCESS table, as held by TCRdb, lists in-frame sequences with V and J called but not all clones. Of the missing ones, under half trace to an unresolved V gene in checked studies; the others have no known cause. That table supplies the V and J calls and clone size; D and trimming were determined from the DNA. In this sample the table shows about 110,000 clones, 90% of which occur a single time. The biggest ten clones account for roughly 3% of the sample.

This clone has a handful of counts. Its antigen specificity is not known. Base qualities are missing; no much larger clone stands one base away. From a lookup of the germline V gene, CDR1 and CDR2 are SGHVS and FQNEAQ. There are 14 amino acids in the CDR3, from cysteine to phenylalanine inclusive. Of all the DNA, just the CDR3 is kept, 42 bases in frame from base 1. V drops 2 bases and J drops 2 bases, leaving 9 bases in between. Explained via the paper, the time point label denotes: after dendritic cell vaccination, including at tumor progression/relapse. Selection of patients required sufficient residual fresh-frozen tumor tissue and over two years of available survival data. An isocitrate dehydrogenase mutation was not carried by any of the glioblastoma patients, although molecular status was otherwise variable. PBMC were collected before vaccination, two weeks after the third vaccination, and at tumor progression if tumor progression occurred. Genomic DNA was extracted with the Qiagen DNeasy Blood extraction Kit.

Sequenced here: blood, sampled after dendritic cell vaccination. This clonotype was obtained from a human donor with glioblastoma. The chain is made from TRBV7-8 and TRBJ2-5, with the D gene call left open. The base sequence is TGTGCCAGCAGCTTAAGGCGGATTCAAGAGACCCAGTACTTC. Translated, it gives CASSLRRIQETQYF.